Listed here are 3 T cell receptor beta chains from one sample, sequenced in a study of OX40 agonist ivuxolimab in advanced cancers. The method was immunoSEQ multiplex PCR; TCRdb's version includes in-frame clones alone and lacks a portion of them. The sample holds 50,000 to 65,000 clones, about nine tenths seen once. The sample here was CD4+ or CD8+ T cells sorted from blood, taken in a trial of the OX40 agonist ivuxolimab. The receptors derive from an adult with an advanced solid tumor such as melanoma, head and neck, liver or kidney cancer.

This chain joins TRBV7-2 and TRBJ2-5; 7 positions match TRBD2. This CDR3 region has 13 residues. V shed 5 bases and J 7 bases; nucleotides not matched to a gene: 7. Germline V gives CDR1 SGHTA, CDR2 FQGNSA. CDR3 DNA sequence: TGTGCCAGCAGCAAAGTAGGGAGGGGGACCCAGTACTTC. It encodes CASSKVGRGTQYF.

This clone was found once. This chain joins TRBV5-1 and TRBJ2-7; 10 bases align to TRBD1. Germline trimming cut 3 bases from V and 3 bases from J; bases unmatched to any gene: 9. Germline values: CDR1 SGHRS, CDR2 YFSETQ. The CDR3 is 16 amino acids. CDR3 nucleotide sequence: TGCGCCAGCAGCTCCACCCCCGGGACAGGGGTCTACGAGCAGTACTTC. Protein: CASSSTPGTGVYEQYF.

The V gene is TRBV6-1, the J gene TRBJ2-1; the match to TRBD2 covers 9 bases. The CDR3 runs 15 residues. Trimming cost V 7 bases and J 7 bases; bases outside gene matches: 11. CDR1 MNHNS and CDR2 SASEGT come from the germline V gene. The CDR3: CASNEGVSGRNEQFF. As DNA, the CDR3 is TGTGCCAGCAACGAAGGCGTTAGCGGGAGAAATGAGCAGTTCTTC.